This TCR beta chain was profiled in a study of blood T cell repertoires in COVID-19. Study background: Samples taken during acute and convalescent COVID-19 were collected in the United States, Italy and Spain. T cells, B-cell-depleted T cells, or PBMCs supplied cDNA or gDNA.

As processed by the authors: Amplified reference gene primers provided the basis for estimating nucleated cell counts. Produced via immunoSEQ multiplex PCR; TCRdb's table is partial and in-frame only. The V and J calls and the clone size are those of that table, but D and trimming were determined from the DNA. The sample holds about 490,000 clones, 80% to 90% seen once. The V and J ends lost 0 bases and 4 bases respectively, with 10 bases between them. The CDR3 is 14 amino acids. In germline, CDR1 is SGDLS, CDR2 YYNGEE. The V call is TRBV9, the J call TRBJ1-2; the D is unclear. The receptor was isolated from a human donor in a cohort sampled during active COVID-19. Sequenced input: peripheral blood. The CDR3 nucleotides read TGTGCCAGCAGCGTAGGAGCCTCCACCTATGGCTACACCTTC. Its translation: CASSVGASTYGYTF.